This TCR beta chain was obtained from a study of CXCR3-negative and CXCR3-positive naive CD8 T cells. Study overall: Cumulative TRB read yield was approximately 135 million, averaging about 1.5 +/- 0.3 million per library.

The CDR3 has 17 amino acids. Germline CDR1 is DFQATT and CDR2 is SNEGSKA (reference sequence). Its frequency marks this clonotype as medium-sized. Its antigen is still unknown. Study-level results: CXCR3-negative naive cells had less hydrophobic TRB CDR3s than did CXCR3-positive naive cells.

UMI-labeled 5' RACE TRB cDNA libraries were prepared from the cells. TCRdb re-called the 5' RACE reads and shows each CDR3 protein once, DNA omitted. The sample totals about 63,000 distinct CDR3 sequences. This clonotype was obtained from a human donor in good health. Some clones in this sample may be carry-over from other donors' samples. J is TRBJ2-1 and V is TRBV20-1; TCRdb proposes TRBD1, but this gene call is untestable without DNA. The material sequenced was naive CXCR3+ CD8+ T cells from blood. This sample's subset: CD45RO-CCR7+CD27+CD95- naive CD8+ T cells expressing CXCR3 (TNR3+). The CDR3 sequence: CSARDSAGVTSYNEQFF.